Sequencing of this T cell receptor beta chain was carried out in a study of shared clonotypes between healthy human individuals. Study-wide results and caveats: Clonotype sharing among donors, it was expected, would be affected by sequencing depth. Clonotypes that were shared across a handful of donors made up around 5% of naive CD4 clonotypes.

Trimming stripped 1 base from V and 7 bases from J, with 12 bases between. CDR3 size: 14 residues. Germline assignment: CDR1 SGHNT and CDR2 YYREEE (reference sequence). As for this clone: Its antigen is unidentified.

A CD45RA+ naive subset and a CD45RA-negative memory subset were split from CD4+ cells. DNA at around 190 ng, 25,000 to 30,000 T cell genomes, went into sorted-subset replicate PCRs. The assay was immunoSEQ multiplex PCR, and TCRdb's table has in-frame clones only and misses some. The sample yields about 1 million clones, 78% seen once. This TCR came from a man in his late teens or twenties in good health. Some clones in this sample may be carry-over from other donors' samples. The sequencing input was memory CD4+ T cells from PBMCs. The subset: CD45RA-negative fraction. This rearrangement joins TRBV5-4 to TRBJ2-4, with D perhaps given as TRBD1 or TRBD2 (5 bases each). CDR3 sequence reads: CASSLWGSGNIQYF. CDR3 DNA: TGTGCCAGCAGCTTGTGGGGGTCCGGGAACATTCAGTACTTC.